This is a list of T cell receptor beta chains from one sample in a study of a mutant IDH1 vaccine in newly diagnosed glioma. Antigens for these TCRs are unknown. Clones were sequenced by immunoSEQ multiplex PCR, and TCRdb holds only the in-frame ones, with some missing. The sample carries over 55,000 clones, 90% recorded once. The sample in question was PBMCs, obtained from a glioma patient whose treatment included an IDH1 peptide vaccine. These receptors all come from a woman between 40 and 50 years old with glioma. CDR3s include the opening cysteine and the closing phenylalanine or tryptophan. D genes are given only for firm matches. Some rows have no size entry. The others give once, few or many, or a class for an expanded clone.

v_call	clone_size	d_call	j_call	cdr3_aa	cdr3_nt
TRBV29-1	-	-	TRBJ2-7	CSALGGRSYEQYF	TGCAGCGCCCTAGGGGGACGCTCCTACGAGCAGTACTTC
TRBV5-8	once	-	TRBJ1-5	CASSGDGRRDQPQHF	TGTGCCAGCAGCGGCGATGGGCGGAGGGATCAGCCCCAGCATTTT
TRBV6-5	-	-	TRBJ1-5	CASSPGQSNQPQHF	TGTGCCAGCAGTCCCGGACAGAGCAATCAGCCCCAGCATTTT
TRBV5-4	-	-	TRBJ2-6	CASSRWNSGANVLTF	TGTGCCAGCAGCCGCTGGAACTCTGGGGCCAACGTCCTGACTTTC
TRBV10-3	once	-	TRBJ2-7	CATGGDSYEQYF	TGTGCCACAGGGGGGGACTCCTACGAGCAGTACTTC
TRBV7-2	-	-	TRBJ2-2	CASSSRTGGELFF	TGTGCCAGCAGCTCACGGACGGGCGGGGAGCTGTTTTTT
TRBV25-1	-	-	TRBJ2-1	CASSGGGVYNEQFF	TGTGCCAGCAGTGGAGGAGGGGTCTACAATGAGCAGTTCTTC
TRBV28	few	-	TRBJ1-2	CASSLRPGNGYTF	TGTGCCAGCAGTTTAAGACCCGGGAATGGCTACACCTTC
TRBV7-9	-	-	TRBJ1-2	CASLGTLPNYGYTF	TGTGCCAGCTTGGGAACCCTCCCTAACTATGGCTACACCTTC
TRBV28	-	-	TRBJ1-4	CASSLQREKLFF	TGTGCCAGCAGCCTCCAGAGGGAAAAACTGTTTTTT
TRBV6-5	-	-	TRBJ2-5	CASRANPGLEETQYF	TGTGCCAGCAGAGCAAATCCGGGACTTGAAGAGACCCAGTACTTC
TRBV27	-	TRBD2	TRBJ2-3	CASSLRPGGRADTQYF	TGTGCCAGCAGTTTACGGCCGGGAGGGCGAGCAGATACGCAGTATTTT
TRBV5-6	-	TRBD1	TRBJ2-1	CASSSGQGFYNEQFF	TGTGCCAGCAGCTCTGGACAGGGCTTCTACAATGAGCAGTTCTTC
TRBV4-1	-	TRBD2	TRBJ2-5	CASSHPPGRAKETQYF	TGCGCCAGCAGCCACCCCCCGGGGAGGGCCAAAGAGACCCAGTACTTC
TRBV25-1	-	-	TRBJ1-1	CASLRTGNTEAFF	TGTGCCAGCCTACGGACGGGGAACACTGAAGCTTTCTTT
TRBV7-9	-	-	TRBJ1-2	CASSYLQGPVGTF	TGTGCCAGCAGCTACCTCCAAGGGCCGGTCGGCACCTTC
TRBV7-8	-	-	TRBJ2-7	CASSTIPRATYEQYF	TGTGCCAGCAGCACCATCCCAAGGGCCACCTACGAGCAGTACTTC
TRBV28	-	-	TRBJ1-2	CASTRRQTYTYGYTF	TGTGCCAGCACCCGAAGACAGACGTATACCTATGGCTACACCTTC
TRBV7-9	-	TRBD1	TRBJ1-4	CASHRGRDEKLFF	TGTGCCAGCCACAGGGGGCGGGATGAAAAACTGTTTTTT
TRBV28	-	-	TRBJ1-1	CASQMNTEAFF	TGTGCCAGTCAGATGAACACTGAAGCTTTCTTT
TRBV7-9	-	TRBD2	TRBJ2-2	CASSLSGRATGELFF	TGTGCCAGCAGCTTAAGCGGGAGGGCGACCGGGGAGCTGTTTTTT
TRBV7-9	-	-	TRBJ1-2	CASSLPGEGYGYTF	TGTGCCAGCAGCTTACCAGGGGAGGGATATGGCTACACCTTC
TRBV18	medium-sized	-	TRBJ1-1	CASSSSPGAEAFF	TGTGCCAGCTCGTCCTCCCCAGGTGCTGAAGCTTTCTTT
TRBV9	-	TRBD2	TRBJ2-2	CASSVVPSGGAGGELFF	TGTGCCAGCAGCGTAGTACCTAGCGGGGGGGCTGGCGGGGAGCTGTTTTTT
TRBV13	-	-	TRBJ1-2	CASSFLLVAGLSDGYTF	TGTGCCAGCAGCTTTCTTCTGGTCGCGGGACTGTCCGATGGCTACACCTTC
TRBV6-1	-	TRBD2	TRBJ2-3	CASSDGGAGTDTQYF	TGTGCCAGCAGTGACGGGGGGGCCGGCACAGATACGCAGTATTTT
TRBV5-1	-	-	TRBJ2-1	CASSPHRAGNSYNEQFF	TGCGCCAGCAGTCCCCACCGGGCGGGGAACTCCTACAATGAGCAGTTCTTC
TRBV2	-	-	TRBJ2-2	CASSGTLTGELFF	TGTGCCAGCAGTGGGACTCTCACCGGGGAGCTGTTTTTT
TRBV27	few	TRBD1	TRBJ1-2	CASSPLQGNYGYTF	TGTGCCAGCAGTCCGTTACAGGGGAACTATGGCTACACCTTC
TRBV4-3	-	-	TRBJ1-4	CASSQGGNEKLFF	TGCGCCAGCAGCCAAGGAGGGAATGAAAAACTGTTTTTT
TRBV4-1	-	-	TRBJ1-4	CASSQLVLGEKLFF	TGCGCCAGCAGCCAGTTGGTTCTCGGTGAAAAACTGTTTTTT
TRBV25-1	-	-	TRBJ1-6	CASSPYSGTENSPLHF	TGTGCCAGCTCGCCTTACTCCGGGACGGAAAATTCACCCCTCCACTTT
TRBV11-3	-	-	TRBJ2-1	CASSLGGQGMDEQFF	TGTGCCAGCAGCTTAGGGGGCCAGGGAATGGATGAGCAGTTCTTC
TRBV19	once	-	TRBJ2-7	CASSPGQASEQYF	TGTGCCAGTAGCCCGGGGCAGGCCTCGGAGCAGTACTTC
TRBV28	-	TRBD2	TRBJ2-7	CASSSRTSDSYEQYF	TGTGCCAGCAGTTCCCGGACTAGCGACTCCTACGAGCAGTACTTC
TRBV29-1	-	-	TRBJ1-2	CSVRQGPNYGYTF	TGCAGCGTTCGGCAGGGTCCTAACTATGGCTACACCTTC
TRBV4-1	-	-	TRBJ2-1	CASSQGGSGGGYNEQFF	TGCGCCAGCAGCCAAGGCGGGTCCGGGGGTGGCTACAATGAGCAGTTCTTC
TRBV27	-	-	TRBJ1-2	CASSSGRTANYGYTF	TGTGCCAGCAGTTCAGGGAGGACAGCTAACTATGGCTACACCTTC
TRBV7-2	-	-	TRBJ1-2	CASSPIRGPRYGYTF	TGTGCCAGCAGCCCTATACGGGGGCCACGCTATGGCTACACCTTC
TRBV11-2	-	-	TRBJ1-1	CASSLGPGVSTEAFF	TGTGCCAGCAGCTTAGGTCCGGGAGTGAGCACTGAAGCTTTCTTT
TRBV5-1	-	TRBD1	TRBJ2-4	CASSSGQRQIAKNIQYF	TGCGCCAGCAGCTCGGGACAGCGCCAAATAGCCAAAAACATTCAGTACTTC
TRBV11-3	-	-	TRBJ1-1	CASSSGWGGNTEAFF	TGTGCCAGCAGCTCAGGGTGGGGCGGAAACACTGAAGCTTTCTTT
TRBV7-8	-	TRBD2	TRBJ2-3	CASSLTSGFATDTQYF	TGTGCCAGCAGCTTGACTAGCGGGTTTGCGACAGATACGCAGTATTTT
TRBV2	once	TRBD1	TRBJ2-7	CASSLTGTAYEQYF	TGTGCCAGCAGTCTTACCGGGACAGCCTACGAGCAGTACTTC
TRBV6-4	once	TRBD1	TRBJ1-2	CASSDDPGQASGYTF	TGTGCCAGCAGTGACGACCCGGGACAGGCTAGTGGCTACACCTTC
TRBV7-4	-	TRBD2	TRBJ2-7	CASSPLSRREGQSNEQYF	TGTGCCAGCAGCCCTTTAAGCAGACGGGAGGGCCAGTCGAACGAGCAGTACTTC